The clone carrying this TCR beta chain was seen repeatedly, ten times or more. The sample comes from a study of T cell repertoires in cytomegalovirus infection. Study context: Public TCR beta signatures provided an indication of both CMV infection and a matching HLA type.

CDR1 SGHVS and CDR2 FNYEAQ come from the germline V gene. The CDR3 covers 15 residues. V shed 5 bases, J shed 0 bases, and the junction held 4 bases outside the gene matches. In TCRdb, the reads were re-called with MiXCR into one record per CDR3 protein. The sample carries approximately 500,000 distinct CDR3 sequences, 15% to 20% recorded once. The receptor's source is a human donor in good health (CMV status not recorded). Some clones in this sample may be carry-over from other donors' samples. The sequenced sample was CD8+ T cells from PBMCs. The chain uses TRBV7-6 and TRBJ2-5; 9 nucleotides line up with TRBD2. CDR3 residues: CASSRLAVNQETQYF. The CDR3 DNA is TGTGCCAGCAGCCGACTAGCGGTAAACCAAGAGACCCAGTACTTC. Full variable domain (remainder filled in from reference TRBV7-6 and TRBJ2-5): GAGVSQSPRYKVTKRGQDVALRCDPISGHVSLYWYRQALGQGPEFLTYFNYEAQQDKSGLPNDRFSAERPEGSISTLTIQRTEQRDSAMYRCASSRLAVNQETQYFGPGTRLLVL.